One and the same sample provided the 11 T cell receptor beta chains below, sequenced in a study of cytotoxic CD8 clonotypes in ibrutinib-treated CLL. Clones were sequenced by immunoSEQ multiplex PCR, and TCRdb holds only the in-frame ones, with some missing. The table records 150,000 to 200,000 clones, roughly 90% of them present only once. Specimen: PBMCs, collected at disease progression, from a patient treated with ibrutinib. These receptors came from a human donor with chronic lymphocytic leukemia.

The rearrangement links TRBV6-1 to TRBJ2-4, with a weak D call TRBD2 (6 bases). V was shortened by 4 bases and J by 5 bases, with 12 bases between the two germline ends. The CDR3 has 14 residues. The germline V gene encodes CDR1 MNHNS and CDR2 SASEGT. CDR3 sequence: CASSVTGGENIQYF. The CDR3 nucleotides are TGTGCCAGCAGTGTGACCGGAGGGGAAAACATTCAGTACTTC.

This clone was counted a single time. The chain links TRBV29-1 to TRBJ1-2; 10 bases fit TRBD1. The CDR3 totals 13 residues. With V trimmed by 7 bases and J by 7 bases, 9 bases remained unmatched. Germline assignment: CDR1 SQVTM and CDR2 ANQGSEA. The CDR3 spells CSGTRDRGPGYTF. The CDR3 DNA reads as TGCAGCGGTACCCGGGACAGGGGTCCTGGCTACACCTTC.

The V gene is TRBV6-5, the J gene TRBJ2-3, with 9 bases that match TRBD1. V shed 6 bases, J shed 2 bases, and the junction held 6 bases outside the gene matches. The CDR3 sequence is 15 residues long. Germline V CDR1 and CDR2: MNHEY, SVGAGI. This CDR3 reads CASSTDRGFTDTQYF. The CDR3, as DNA: TGTGCCAGCAGCACGGACAGGGGATTCACAGATACGCAGTATTTT.

The genes are TRBV7-8 and TRBJ2-7, with TRBD2 matching over 9 bases. With 3 bases clipped from V and 1 base from J, the junction kept 7 bases outside the gene matches. Germline V gives CDR1 SGHVS, CDR2 FQNEAQ. The CDR3 sequence is 16 residues long. CDR3 in amino acids: CASSFLVAGVSYEQYF. As DNA, the CDR3 is TGTGCCAGCAGCTTCCTCGTAGCGGGAGTATCCTACGAGCAGTACTTC.

CDR3 amino acids: CATARGGPGYEQYF. The CDR3 region has the DNA TGTGCCACCGCTCGCGGGGGGCCCGGCTACGAGCAGTACTTC. V usage is TRBV10-3 and J usage is TRBJ2-7; the match to TRBD2 covers 8 bases. Germline CDR1 and CDR2: ENHRY and SYGVKD. V lost 10 bases to trimming and J lost 3 bases; unmatched junction nucleotides: 11. The CDR3 runs to 14 residues.

The J gene is TRBJ2-7, the V gene TRBV29-1, with D maybe TRBD1 (5 bases). V lost 5 bases and J 0 bases, leaving 11 bases between the germline ends. This CDR3 has 13 residues. Germline V lookup: CDR1 SQVTM, CDR2 ANQGSEA. CDR3 DNA: TGCAGCGTTAGGACACGAAGCTCCTACGAGCAGTACTTC. It specifies CSVRTRSSYEQYF.

The rearrangement links TRBV5-1 to TRBJ1-2; a possible D gene is TRBD1 (5 bases). This CDR3 is built from 15 residues. Between the trimmed V and J ends, which lost 3 bases and 6 bases, there was a span of 18 bases. CDR1 is SGHRS and CDR2 is YFSETQ in the germline V gene. Here the CDR3 reads CASSYPGRRNDGYTF. Here the CDR3 DNA reads TGCGCCAGCAGCTACCCGGGACGGAGAAACGATGGCTACACCTTC.

The V call is TRBV2, the J call TRBJ2-3; 10 nucleotides align to TRBD2. The CDR3 totals 15 residues. Germline V gene lookup returns CDR1 SNHLY and CDR2 FYNNEI. Germline trimming cut 6 bases from V and 7 bases from J; bases unmatched to any gene: 10. The CDR3 coding sequence is TGTGCCAGCAGAGGGACTAGCGCCCAAGCTTATACGCAGTATTTT. Amino acids: CASRGTSAQAYTQYF.

The chain joins TRBV28 to TRBJ1-2; no clear D gene. The length of the CDR3 is 14 residues. V lost 2 bases to trimming and J lost 8 bases, with 15 bases between them. Germline lookup yields CDR1 MDHEN and CDR2 SYDVKM. CDR3 region: CASSLGGGPAGYTF. CDR3 sequence (DNA): TGTGCCAGCAGTTTAGGTGGCGGTCCCGCAGGCTACACCTTC.

The chain employs TRBV19 and TRBJ1-4; D possibly corresponds to TRBD1 (5 bases). Between the trimmed V and J ends, which lost 5 bases and 2 bases, there was a span of 15 bases. This CDR3 contains 16 residues. Per germline, CDR1 LNHDA and CDR2 SQIVND (reference sequence). The CDR3 loop reads CASSRATWGTNEKLFF. The CDR3 DNA sequence: TGTGCCAGTAGTCGTGCGACTTGGGGGACTAATGAAAAACTGTTTTTT.

The rearrangement joins TRBV11-2 to TRBJ1-4; 8 bases agree with TRBD1. CDR3 length: 15 amino acids. The V and J ends lost 7 bases and 6 bases, in that order; junction bases with no gene match: 10. Germline-derived CDR1 and CDR2 are SGHAT and FQNNGV. CDR3 loop: CASTKSDRGDEKLFF. DNA for the CDR3: TGTGCCAGCACCAAATCCGACAGGGGCGATGAAAAACTGTTTTTT.